These 26 T cell receptor beta chains originate from one sample sequenced in a study of shared clonotypes between healthy human individuals. Sequencing used immunoSEQ multiplex PCR; TCRdb keeps in-frame clones, though not all of them. The sample includes over 850,000 clones, 78% seen only once; the top ten take roughly 0.61%. The specimen sequenced was memory CD4+ T cells from PBMCs. Subset indicated: CD45RA-negative fraction. The receptors come from a man aged 18 to 30 in good health. Some clones in this sample may be carry-over from other donors' samples.

The V gene is TRBV10-2, the J gene TRBJ1-1; D remains unclear. Trimming left V 8 bases short and J 3 bases short, with 13 bases between. The germline V gene has CDR1 WSHSY and CDR2 SAAADI. This CDR3 spans 13 amino acids. CDR3 nucleotides: TGCGCCAGCTTCCTCTCGGGGTACACTGAAGCTTTCTTT. Residues: CASFLSGYTEAFF.

The gene calls are TRBV6-5 and TRBJ1-1; no definite D call. The V end lost 0 bases, the J end lost 7 bases, and 15 bases lay between the germline ends. CDR3 length equals 15 residues. The germline CDR1 and CDR2 sequences are MNHEY and SVGAGI. CDR3 region: CASSYSKFSGVEAFF. CDR3 DNA: TGTGCCAGCAGTTACTCGAAGTTTTCGGGTGTTGAAGCTTTCTTT.

The chain combines TRBV28 with TRBJ2-3; the D is unclear. The CDR3 has 14 amino acids. The V and J ends lost 1 base and 3 bases respectively, with 8 bases between them. Germline CDR1 MDHEN, CDR2 SYDVKM. The CDR3 bases are TGTGCCAGCAGTTTATCTCGGCGAACAGATACGCAGTATTTT. Translation gives CASSLSRRTDTQYF.

V usage is TRBV15 and J usage is TRBJ1-4; D gene unclear. Germline V gives CDR1 LNHNV, CDR2 YYDKDF (reference sequence). The CDR3 is 12 residues long. V lost 1 base, J lost 12 bases, and 9 bases lay in between. The chain's CDR3 is CATSRGQAELFF. The DNA of the CDR3 is TGTGCCACCAGCAGAGGGCAGGCGGAACTGTTTTTT.

In regard to this clone: In the same sample, other DNA sequences code for this CDR3. The chain is built from TRBV30 and TRBJ1-1; D remains ambiguous. With 2 bases removed from V and 4 bases from J, the gap between germline ends came to 8 bases. The CDR3 is 12 amino acids. Germline V gene data show CDR1 as GTSNPN and CDR2 as SVGIG (reference sequence). The CDR3 DNA reads TGTGCCTGGAGTAAGCGAGGCACTGAAGCTTTCTTT. It encodes CAWSKRGTEAFF.

This rearrangement joins TRBV7-9 to TRBJ2-1; D gene unclear. The CDR3 is made up of 14 amino acids. V was clipped by 5 bases and J by 6 bases, with 14 bases between them. The germline gives CDR1 SEHNR, CDR2 FQNEAQ (reference sequence). The CDR3 loop reads CASSPGGARNEQFF. The CDR3 DNA reads as TGTGCCAGCAGCCCGGGCGGAGCGCGCAATGAGCAGTTCTTC.

This clone has only a few counts. The gene calls are TRBV25-1 and TRBJ2-1; D is unclear. This CDR3 region has 16 residues. Per the germline V gene, CDR1 is MGHDK and CDR2 is SYGVNS. Trimming removed 4 bases from V and 3 bases from J, with 16 bases in between. The CDR3 loop reads CASSARAATYYNEQFF. CDR3 nucleotide sequence: TGTGCCAGCAGTGCCCGGGCGGCGACTTACTACAATGAGCAGTTCTTC.

The gene calls are TRBV7-9 and TRBJ2-7, with 7 positions matching TRBD2. CDR3 size: 16 residues. The V and J ends lost 6 bases and 0 bases, in that order; junction bases with no gene match: 11. From germline, CDR1 is SEHNR and CDR2 FQNEAQ (reference sequence). In DNA form, the CDR3 reads TGTGCCAGCAGGATGCCACTTCGCGGGGGCTCCTACGAGCAGTACTTC. Translated: CASRMPLRGGSYEQYF.

This clone was counted a few times. The chain recombines TRBV27 with TRBJ2-7; perhaps TRBD2 as D (5 bases). CDR3 length equals 15 residues. CDR1 is MNHEY, CDR2 SMNVEV, per germline (reference sequence). V lost 3 bases to trimming and J lost 3 bases, with 15 bases between them. The CDR3 DNA reads as TGTGCCAGCAGTTTTGGACCGGGGTTGAGCTACGAGCAGTACTTC. It translates to CASSFGPGLSYEQYF.

The chain carries TRBV6-1 and TRBJ2-7, with a possible D match to TRBD2 (5 bases). V dropped 7 bases and J dropped 7 bases, with 17 bases sitting between them. This CDR3 has 13 residues. CDR1 and CDR2 from the germline V gene are MNHNS and SASEGT. CDR3: CASNWTPVAEQYF. The CDR3 bases are TGTGCCAGCAACTGGACTCCAGTTGCAGAGCAGTACTTC.

This chain uses TRBV9 with TRBJ2-5; 7 bases are shared with TRBD1. The CDR3 contains 15 residues. Germline V gene lookup returns CDR1 SGDLS and CDR2 YYNGEE. Trimming took 0 bases from V and 4 from J; bases not matched to a gene: 6. CDR3 protein: CASSVVGRGTETQYF. The CDR3 nucleotides read TGTGCCAGCAGCGTAGTTGGCAGGGGGACAGAGACCCAGTACTTC.

The V and J genes are TRBV11-2 and TRBJ1-2; 11 bases are a match to TRBD1. The CDR3 is 16 residues long. Trimming removed 5 bases from V and 4 bases from J; junction bases left unmatched: 9. CDR1 and CDR2 from the germline V gene are SGHAT and FQNNGV. Written as DNA, the CDR3 is TGTGCCAGCAGCGCCGGGACAGGGGGGTTCAGCTATGGCTACACCTTC. Encoded protein: CASSAGTGGFSYGYTF.

The count of this clone is one. The gene calls are TRBV5-8 and TRBJ2-7, with D perhaps assigned TRBD1 or TRBD2 (5 bases each). V lost 3 bases and J lost 4, with 23 bases in between. Germline assignment: CDR1 SGHTS and CDR2 YDEGEE. CDR3 size: 17 residues. CDR3 bases: TGTGCCAGCAGCTCGGCCCGGGAAGGAAGGGGCCGGTACGAGCAGTACTTC. Translating it yields CASSSAREGRGRYEQYF.

This clone appeared a single time. V usage is TRBV13 and J usage is TRBJ2-5; no reliable D call. CDR3 length: 14 amino acids. The V end was cut by 4 bases, the J end by 2 bases, with 11 bases between. Per germline, CDR1 PRHDT and CDR2 FYEKMQ (reference sequence). In nucleotides, the CDR3 is TGTGCCAGCAGCTCTATAAGGACGCAAGAGACCCAGTACTTC. Its translation: CASSSIRTQETQYF.

This chain connects TRBV7-2 to TRBJ1-5, with D unclear. The CDR3 is made up of 16 amino acids. The germline V gene has CDR1 SGHTA and CDR2 FQGNSA. Trimming stripped 1 base from V and 1 base from J, with 11 bases between. The CDR3 DNA reads as TGTGCCAGCAGCTTAGGTCAGGCCGGGAGCAATCAGCCCCAGCATTTT. Translation: CASSLGQAGSNQPQHF.

The chain combines TRBV5-1 with TRBJ2-3; tentatively, D is TRBD1 (6 bases). The CDR3 has 16 amino acids. V dropped 4 bases and J dropped 0 bases, with 15 bases sitting between them. Germline lookup yields CDR1 SGHRS and CDR2 YFSETQ. This chain's CDR3 is CASSVQTGISTDTQYF. The CDR3 bases are TGCGCCAGCAGCGTCCAAACAGGGATTAGCACAGATACGCAGTATTTT.

The J gene is TRBJ2-3, the V gene TRBV18, with 14 nucleotides matching TRBD2. There are 17 residues in the CDR3. Germline loops: CDR1 KGHSH, CDR2 LQKENI. The ends lost 6 bases at V and 3 bases at J; junction bases unmatched: 8. The CDR3 protein is CASSRGTSGSGTDTQYF. CDR3 DNA sequence: TGTGCCAGCTCCCGCGGGACTAGCGGGAGTGGGACAGATACGCAGTATTTT. The entire variable domain, with the rest obtained from reference TRBV18 and TRBJ2-3, is as follows: NAGVMQNPRHLVRRRGQEARLRCSPMKGHSHVYWYRQLPEEGLKFMVYLQKENIIDESGMPKERFSAEFPKEGPSILRIQQVVRGDSAAYFCASSRGTSGSGTDTQYFGPGTRLTVL.

V is TRBV11-2 and J is TRBJ2-5, with unresolved D. Trimming removed 3 bases from V and 5 bases from J, with 13 bases in between. The CDR3 is 14 amino acids. Germline V gene data show CDR1 as SGHAT and CDR2 as FQNNGV. In nucleotides, the CDR3 is TGTGCCAGCAGCTTGGCAACTGGCCAGGAGACCCAGTACTTC. Translating gives CASSLATGQETQYF.

This chain connects TRBV19 to TRBJ2-3; a weak D match, TRBD2 (5 bases). V was shortened by 5 bases and J by 0 bases, with 12 bases between the two germline ends. The CDR3 totals 15 residues. From germline, CDR1 is LNHDA and CDR2 SQIVND (reference sequence). CDR3 protein: CASSLAGVSTDTQYF. DNA of the CDR3: TGTGCCAGTAGTTTAGCCGGGGTGAGCACAGATACGCAGTATTTT.

The chain links TRBV19 to TRBJ2-3; 7 positions match TRBD1. After removal of 6 bases from V and 1 base from J, the junction contained 4 bases not matched to a gene. Germline V CDR1 and CDR2: LNHDA, SQIVND (reference sequence). The CDR3 runs 14 residues. The CDR3 region has the DNA TGTGCCAGTAGGCGGACAGGACGCACAGATACGCAGTATTTT. Protein product: CASRRTGRTDTQYF.

This chain links TRBV7-7 with TRBJ1-1, with D possibly matching TRBD1 (5 bases). The CDR3 runs 15 residues. V lost 3 bases to trimming and J lost 3 bases, with 14 bases between them. The germline V gene encodes CDR1 SSHAT and CDR2 FNYEAQ (reference sequence). This chain's CDR3 is CASSFSPGRDTEAFF. The CDR3 DNA is TGTGCCAGCAGCTTTAGTCCAGGGAGGGACACTGAAGCTTTCTTT.

The rearrangement links TRBV6-5 to TRBJ1-4; 8 nucleotides match TRBD1. CDR3 length: 15 amino acids. Per germline, CDR1 MNHEY and CDR2 SVGAGI. V gave up 2 bases and J gave up 7 bases; unmatched junction bases: 6. The CDR3 DNA follows: TGTGCCAGCAGTTACCAAGGACAGGGACCTGAAAAACTGTTTTTT. It encodes CASSYQGQGPEKLFF.

The V and J genes are TRBV6-4 and TRBJ2-3; D may match TRBD1 or TRBD2 (6 bases each). Germline loops: CDR1 MRHNA, CDR2 SNTAGT. Trimming cost V 3 bases and J 6 bases, with 13 bases left between them. The CDR3 extends over 14 amino acids. The CDR3 coding sequence is TGTGCCAGCAGTGAAGGGAAAGGGGGGGATACGCAGTATTTT. Translated, it gives CASSEGKGGDTQYF.

This sequence joins TRBV5-4 and TRBJ1-2, with a tentative D call TRBD1 (6 bases). CDR1 is SGHNT, CDR2 YYREEE, per germline (reference sequence). This CDR3 is built from 17 residues. The V and J ends lost 3 bases and 0 bases respectively, with 18 bases between them. The CDR3 loop reads CASSSRQGTQANYGYTF. In DNA form, the CDR3 reads TGTGCCAGCAGCTCCCGCCAGGGGACCCAAGCTAACTATGGCTACACCTTC.

This clone was counted only a few times. The chain has TRBV2 and TRBJ2-5; D remains unclear. Germline CDR1 and CDR2: SNHLY and FYNNEI. V lost 7 bases, J lost 2 bases, and 11 bases lay in between. This CDR3 contains 13 residues. The DNA for the CDR3 is TGTGCCAGCAATCCGGAGATGCAAGAGACCCAGTACTTC. Translated, it gives CASNPEMQETQYF.

The J gene is TRBJ1-2, the V gene TRBV28; 12 bases are shared with TRBD1. Germline V gene data show CDR1 as MDHEN and CDR2 as SYDVKM. This CDR3 region has 14 residues. The V and J ends lost 7 bases and 8 bases, in that order; junction bases with no gene match: 8. This chain's CDR3 is CASTSGQGAWGYTF. Written as DNA, the CDR3 is TGTGCCAGCACTTCGGGACAGGGGGCATGGGGCTACACCTTC.